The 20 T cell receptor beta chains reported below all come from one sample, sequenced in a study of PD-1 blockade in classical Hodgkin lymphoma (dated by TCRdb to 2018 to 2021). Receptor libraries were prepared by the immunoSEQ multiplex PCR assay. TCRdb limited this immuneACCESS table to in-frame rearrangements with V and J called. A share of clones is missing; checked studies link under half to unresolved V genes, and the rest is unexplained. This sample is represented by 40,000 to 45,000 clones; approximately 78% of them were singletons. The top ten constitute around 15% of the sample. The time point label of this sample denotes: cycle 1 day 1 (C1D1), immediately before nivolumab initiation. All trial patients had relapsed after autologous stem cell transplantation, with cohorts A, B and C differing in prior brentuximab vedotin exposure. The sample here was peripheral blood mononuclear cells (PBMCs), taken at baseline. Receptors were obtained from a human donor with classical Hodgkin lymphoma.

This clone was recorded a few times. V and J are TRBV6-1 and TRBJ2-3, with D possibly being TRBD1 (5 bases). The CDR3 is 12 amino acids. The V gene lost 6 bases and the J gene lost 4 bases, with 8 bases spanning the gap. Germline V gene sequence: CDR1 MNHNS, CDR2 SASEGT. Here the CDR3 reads CASSRQPDTQYF. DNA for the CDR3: TGTGCCAGCAGCCGACAGCCAGATACGCAGTATTTT.

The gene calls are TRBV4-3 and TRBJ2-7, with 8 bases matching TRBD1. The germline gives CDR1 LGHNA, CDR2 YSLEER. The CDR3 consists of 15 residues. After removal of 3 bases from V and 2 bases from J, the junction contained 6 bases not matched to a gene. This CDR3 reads CASSHGTGEAYEQYF. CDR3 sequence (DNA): TGCGCCAGCAGCCATGGGACAGGAGAGGCCTACGAGCAGTACTTC.

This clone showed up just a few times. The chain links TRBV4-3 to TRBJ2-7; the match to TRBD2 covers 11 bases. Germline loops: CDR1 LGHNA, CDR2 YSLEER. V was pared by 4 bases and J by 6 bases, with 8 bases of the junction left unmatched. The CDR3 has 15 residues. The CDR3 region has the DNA TGCGCCAGCAGCCCATCTAGCGGGGGGACTCTCGAGCAGTACTTC. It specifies CASSPSSGGTLEQYF.

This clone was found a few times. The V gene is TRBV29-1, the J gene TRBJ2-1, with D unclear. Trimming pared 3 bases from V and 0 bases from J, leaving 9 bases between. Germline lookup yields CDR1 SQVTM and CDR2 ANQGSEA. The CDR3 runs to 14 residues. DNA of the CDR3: TGCAGCGTTGACCCTTCTGTCTCCTACAATGAGCAGTTCTTC. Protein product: CSVDPSVSYNEQFF.

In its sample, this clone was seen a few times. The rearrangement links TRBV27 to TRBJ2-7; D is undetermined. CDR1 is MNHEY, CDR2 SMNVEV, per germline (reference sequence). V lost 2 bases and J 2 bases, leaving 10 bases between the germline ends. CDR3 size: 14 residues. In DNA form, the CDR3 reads TGTGCCAGCAGTTTAGCCCCCCCGCCCTACGAGCAGTACTTC. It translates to CASSLAPPPYEQYF.

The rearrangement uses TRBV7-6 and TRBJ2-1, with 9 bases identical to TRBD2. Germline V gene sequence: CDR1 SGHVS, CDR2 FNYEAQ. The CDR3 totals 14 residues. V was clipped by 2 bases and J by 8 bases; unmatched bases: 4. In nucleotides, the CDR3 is TGTGCCAGCAGCTTATCGGCTAGCGGGGATGAGCAGTTCTTC. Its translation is CASSLSASGDEQFF.

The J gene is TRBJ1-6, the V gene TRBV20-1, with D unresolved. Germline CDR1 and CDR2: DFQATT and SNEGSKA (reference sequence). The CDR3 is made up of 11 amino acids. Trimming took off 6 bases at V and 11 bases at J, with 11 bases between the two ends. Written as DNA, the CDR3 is TGCAGTGCCGGGAGGCAGGCACCCCTCCACTTT. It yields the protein CSAGRQAPLHF.

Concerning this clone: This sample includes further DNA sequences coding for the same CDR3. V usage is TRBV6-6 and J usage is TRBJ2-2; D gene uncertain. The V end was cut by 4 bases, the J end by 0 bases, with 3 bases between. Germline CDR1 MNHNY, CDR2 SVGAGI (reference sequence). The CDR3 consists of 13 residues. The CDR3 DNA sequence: TGTGCCAGCAGTTCCTCGAACACCGGGGAGCTGTTTTTT. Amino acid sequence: CASSSSNTGELFF.

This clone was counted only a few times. CDR3 in DNA: TGTGCCAGCAGTCCCTCAGGGGACCCTGGTTACAATGAGCAGTTCTTC. It translates to CASSPSGDPGYNEQFF. The chain uses TRBV27 and TRBJ2-1; TRBD1 is a possible D gene (6 bases). The CDR3 contains 16 residues. V dropped 5 bases and J dropped 4 bases, with 18 bases sitting between them. CDR1 is MNHEY and CDR2 is SMNVEV in the germline V gene (reference sequence).

CDR3 coding DNA: TGTGCCAGCAGCTTATACACCAACACTGAAGCTTTCTTT. Amino acid sequence: CASSLYTNTEAFF. The rearrangement links TRBV7-9 to TRBJ1-1, with D hard to call. Germline V lookup: CDR1 SEHNR, CDR2 FQNEAQ (reference sequence). This CDR3 contains 13 residues. The V and J ends lost 2 bases and 2 bases respectively, with 6 bases between them.

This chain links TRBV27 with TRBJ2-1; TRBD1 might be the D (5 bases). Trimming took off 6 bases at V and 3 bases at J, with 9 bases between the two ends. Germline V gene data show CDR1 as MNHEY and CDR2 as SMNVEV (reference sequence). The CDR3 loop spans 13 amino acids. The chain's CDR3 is CASRARGYNEQFF. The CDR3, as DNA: TGTGCCAGCAGGGCTAGGGGCTACAATGAGCAGTTCTTC.

The CDR3 spells CASSVEGEVYGYTF. DNA of the CDR3: TGTGCCAGCTCGGTTGAGGGGGAGGTCTATGGCTACACCTTC. This chain connects TRBV2 to TRBJ1-2, with a possible D match to TRBD1 (6 bases). This CDR3 is 14 amino acids long. V lost 8 bases and J lost 4, with 17 bases in between. Germline lookup yields CDR1 SNHLY and CDR2 FYNNEI.

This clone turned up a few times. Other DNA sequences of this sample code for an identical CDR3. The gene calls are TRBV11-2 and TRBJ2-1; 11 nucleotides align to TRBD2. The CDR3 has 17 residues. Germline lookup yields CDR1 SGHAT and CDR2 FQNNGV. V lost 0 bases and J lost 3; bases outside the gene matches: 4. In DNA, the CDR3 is TGTGCCAGCAGCTTAGATCTAGGACTAGCGGGCTACAATGAGCAGTTCTTC. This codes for CASSLDLGLAGYNEQFF.

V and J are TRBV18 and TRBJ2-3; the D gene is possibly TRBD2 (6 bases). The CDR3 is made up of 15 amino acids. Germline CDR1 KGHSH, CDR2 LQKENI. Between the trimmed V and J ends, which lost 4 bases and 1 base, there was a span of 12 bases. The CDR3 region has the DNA TGTGCCAGCTCACTGGAAGGGGAGGGCACAGATACGCAGTATTTT. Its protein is CASSLEGEGTDTQYF.

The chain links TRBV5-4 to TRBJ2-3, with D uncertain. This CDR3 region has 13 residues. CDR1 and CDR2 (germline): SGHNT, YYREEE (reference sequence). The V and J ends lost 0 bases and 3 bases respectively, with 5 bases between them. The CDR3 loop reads CASSLERTDTQYF. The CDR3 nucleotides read TGTGCCAGCAGCTTGGAGAGAACAGATACGCAGTATTTT.

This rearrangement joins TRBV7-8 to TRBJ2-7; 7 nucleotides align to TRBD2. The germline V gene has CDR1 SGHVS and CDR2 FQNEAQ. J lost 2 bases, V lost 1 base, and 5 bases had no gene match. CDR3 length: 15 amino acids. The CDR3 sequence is CASSLGEGEAYEQYF. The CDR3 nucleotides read TGTGCCAGCAGCTTAGGGGAGGGAGAGGCCTACGAGCAGTACTTC.

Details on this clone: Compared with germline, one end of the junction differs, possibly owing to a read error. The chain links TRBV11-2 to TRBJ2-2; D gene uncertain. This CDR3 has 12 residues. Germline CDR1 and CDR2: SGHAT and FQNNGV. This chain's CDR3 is CASSSFTEELFF. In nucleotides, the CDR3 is TGTGCCAGCAGCTCCTTCACCGAGGAGCTGTTTTTT.

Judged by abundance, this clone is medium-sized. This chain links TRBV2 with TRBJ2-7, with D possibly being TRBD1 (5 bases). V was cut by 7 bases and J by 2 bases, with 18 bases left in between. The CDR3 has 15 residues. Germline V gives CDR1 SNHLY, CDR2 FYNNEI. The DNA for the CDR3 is TGTGCCAGCACCCCAGGGCCAGAACCGACCTACGAGCAGTACTTC. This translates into CASTPGPEPTYEQYF.

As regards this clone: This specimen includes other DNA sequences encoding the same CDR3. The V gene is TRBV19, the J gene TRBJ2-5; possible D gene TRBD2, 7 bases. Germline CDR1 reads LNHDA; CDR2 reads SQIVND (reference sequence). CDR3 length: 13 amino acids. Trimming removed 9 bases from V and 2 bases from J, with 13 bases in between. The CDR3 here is CASRRGGQETQYF. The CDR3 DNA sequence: TGTGCCAGCAGGAGGGGGGGGCAAGAGACCCAGTACTTC.

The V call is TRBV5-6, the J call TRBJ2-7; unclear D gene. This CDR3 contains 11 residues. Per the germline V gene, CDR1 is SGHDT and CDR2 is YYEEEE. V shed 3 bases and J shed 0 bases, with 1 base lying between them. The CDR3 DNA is TGTGCCAGCAGCTACTCCTACGAGCAGTACTTC. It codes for CASSYSYEQYF.